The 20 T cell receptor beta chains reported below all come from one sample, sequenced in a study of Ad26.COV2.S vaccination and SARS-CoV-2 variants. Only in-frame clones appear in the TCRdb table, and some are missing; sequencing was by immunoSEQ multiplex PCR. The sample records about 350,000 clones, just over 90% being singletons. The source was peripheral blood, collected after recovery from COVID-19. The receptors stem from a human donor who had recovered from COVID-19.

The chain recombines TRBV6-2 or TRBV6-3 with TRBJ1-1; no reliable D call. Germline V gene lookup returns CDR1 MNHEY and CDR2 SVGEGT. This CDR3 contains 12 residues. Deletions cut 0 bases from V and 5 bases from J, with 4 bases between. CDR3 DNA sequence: TGTGCCAGCAGTTACTCGTGGACTGAAGCTTTCTTT. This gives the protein CASSYSWTEAFF.

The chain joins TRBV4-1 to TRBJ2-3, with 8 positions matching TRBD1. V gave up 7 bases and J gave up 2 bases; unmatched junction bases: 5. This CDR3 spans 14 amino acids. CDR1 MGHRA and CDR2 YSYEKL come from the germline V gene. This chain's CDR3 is CASTWTGTTDTQYF. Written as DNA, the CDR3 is TGCGCCAGCACGTGGACAGGGACCACAGATACGCAGTATTTT.

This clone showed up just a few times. CDR3 DNA sequence: TGTGCCAGCAGTTTATCCCCAGGGGGTAGGGAGCCCCAGCATTTT. This sequence encodes CASSLSPGGREPQHF. The chain combines TRBV27 with TRBJ1-5; 7 nucleotides match TRBD1. V dropped 0 bases and J dropped 8; count of bases not matched to a gene: 7. Germline CDR1 and CDR2: MNHEY and SMNVEV (reference sequence). The CDR3 loop spans 15 amino acids.

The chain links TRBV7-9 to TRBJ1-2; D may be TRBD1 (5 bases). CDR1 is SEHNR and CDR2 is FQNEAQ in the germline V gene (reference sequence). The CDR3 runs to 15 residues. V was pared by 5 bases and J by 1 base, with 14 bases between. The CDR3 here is CASSPSGGGNYGYTF. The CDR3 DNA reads TGTGCCAGCAGCCCAAGTGGCGGGGGTAACTATGGCTACACCTTC.

The CDR3 loop reads CSASRRQGLKDEQFF. CDR3 DNA: TGCAGTGCTAGTCGCCGGCAGGGGCTAAAGGATGAGCAGTTCTTC. This rearrangement joins TRBV20-1 to TRBJ2-1; D is perhaps TRBD1 (6 bases). Trimming took 3 bases from V and 8 from J, leaving 20 bases between them. This CDR3 is 15 amino acids long. Germline CDR1 is DFQATT and CDR2 is SNEGSKA (reference sequence).

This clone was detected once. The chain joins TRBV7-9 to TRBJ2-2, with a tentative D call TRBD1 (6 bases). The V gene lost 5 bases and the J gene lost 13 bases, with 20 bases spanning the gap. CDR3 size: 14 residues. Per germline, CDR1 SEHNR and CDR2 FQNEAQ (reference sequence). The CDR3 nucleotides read TGTGCCAGCAGCCGGACAGTCGAACCCCTAGGGCTGTTTTTT. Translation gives CASSRTVEPLGLFF.

The CDR3 DNA follows: TGCGCCAGCAGCCAGATAGGCATGAACACTGAAGCTTTCTTT. Protein product: CASSQIGMNTEAFF. The J gene is TRBJ1-1, the V gene TRBV4-1, with D unclear. The CDR3 runs to 14 residues. V dropped 3 bases and J dropped 0 bases, with 8 bases sitting between them. The germline V gene encodes CDR1 MGHRA and CDR2 YSYEKL.

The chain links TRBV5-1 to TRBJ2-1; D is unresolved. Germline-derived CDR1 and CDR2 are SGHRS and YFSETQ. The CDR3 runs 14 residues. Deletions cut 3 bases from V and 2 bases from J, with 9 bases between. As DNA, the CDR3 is TGCGCCAGCAGCTCCCCCGACGCCTACAATGAGCAGTTCTTC. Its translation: CASSSPDAYNEQFF.

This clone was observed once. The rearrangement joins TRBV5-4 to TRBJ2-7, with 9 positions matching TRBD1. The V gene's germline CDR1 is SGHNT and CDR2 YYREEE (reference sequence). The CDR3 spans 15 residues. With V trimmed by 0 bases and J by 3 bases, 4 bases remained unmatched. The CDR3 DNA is TGTGCCAGCAGCTTGGTAGGACAGGGGAACTACGAGCAGTACTTC. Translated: CASSLVGQGNYEQYF.

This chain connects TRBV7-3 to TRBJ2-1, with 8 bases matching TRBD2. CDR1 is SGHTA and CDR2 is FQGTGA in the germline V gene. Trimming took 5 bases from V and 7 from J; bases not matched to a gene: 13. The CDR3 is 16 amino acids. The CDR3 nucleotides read TGTGCCAGCAGCCCCCCCGGGGGGGCTAAGGTAAATGAGCAGTTCTTC. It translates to CASSPPGGAKVNEQFF.

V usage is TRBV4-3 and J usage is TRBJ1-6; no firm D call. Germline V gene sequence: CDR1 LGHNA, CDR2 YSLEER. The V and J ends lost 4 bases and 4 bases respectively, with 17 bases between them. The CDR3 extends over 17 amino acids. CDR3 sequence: CASSLNGRNKYNSPLHF. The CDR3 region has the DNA TGCGCCAGCAGCCTCAACGGGAGGAACAAGTATAATTCACCCCTCCACTTT.

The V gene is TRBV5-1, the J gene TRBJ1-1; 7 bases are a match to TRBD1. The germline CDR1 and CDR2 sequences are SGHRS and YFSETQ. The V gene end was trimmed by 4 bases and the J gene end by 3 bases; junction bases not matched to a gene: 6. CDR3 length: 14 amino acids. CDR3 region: CASSRGQLDTEAFF. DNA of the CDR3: TGCGCCAGCAGCAGGGGACAGTTAGACACTGAAGCTTTCTTT.

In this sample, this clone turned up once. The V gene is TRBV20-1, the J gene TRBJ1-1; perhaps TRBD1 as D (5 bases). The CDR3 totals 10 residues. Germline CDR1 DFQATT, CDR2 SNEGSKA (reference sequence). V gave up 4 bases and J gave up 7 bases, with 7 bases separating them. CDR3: CSAKGVEAFF. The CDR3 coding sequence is TGCAGTGCTAAAGGGGTTGAAGCTTTCTTT.

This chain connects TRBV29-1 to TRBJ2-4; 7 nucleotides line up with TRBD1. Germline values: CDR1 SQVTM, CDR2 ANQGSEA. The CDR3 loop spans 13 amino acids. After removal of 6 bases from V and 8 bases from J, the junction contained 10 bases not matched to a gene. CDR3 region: CSVARGPGDIQYF. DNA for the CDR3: TGCAGCGTCGCGAGGGGGCCCGGGGACATTCAGTACTTC.

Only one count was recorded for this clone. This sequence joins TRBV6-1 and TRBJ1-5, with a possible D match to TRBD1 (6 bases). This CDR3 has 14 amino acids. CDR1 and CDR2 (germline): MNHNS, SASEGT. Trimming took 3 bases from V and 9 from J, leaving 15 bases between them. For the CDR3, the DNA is TGTGCCAGCAGTGATAACCGGGACAACTGGCCCCAGCATTTT. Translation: CASSDNRDNWPQHF.

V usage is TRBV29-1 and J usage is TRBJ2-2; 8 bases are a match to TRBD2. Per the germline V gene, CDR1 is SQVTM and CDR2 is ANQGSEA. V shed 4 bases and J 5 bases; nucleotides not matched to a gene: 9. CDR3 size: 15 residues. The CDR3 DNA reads TGCAGCGTTGCCCCCGGGGGACTAGGAACCGGGGAGCTGTTTTTT. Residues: CSVAPGGLGTGELFF.

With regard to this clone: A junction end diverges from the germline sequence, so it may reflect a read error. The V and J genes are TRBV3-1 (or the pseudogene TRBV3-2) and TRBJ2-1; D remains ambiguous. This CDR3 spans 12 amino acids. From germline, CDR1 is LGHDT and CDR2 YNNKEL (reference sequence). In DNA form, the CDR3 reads TGTGCCAGCAGTCAAGCCGGTGGGGAGCAGTTCTTC. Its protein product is CASSQAGGEQFF.

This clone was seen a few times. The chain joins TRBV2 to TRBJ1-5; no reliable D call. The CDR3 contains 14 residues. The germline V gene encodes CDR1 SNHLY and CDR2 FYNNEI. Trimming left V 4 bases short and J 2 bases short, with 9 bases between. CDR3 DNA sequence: TGTGCCAGCAGTGGGAATGGGGGCAATCAGCCCCAGCATTTT. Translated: CASSGNGGNQPQHF.

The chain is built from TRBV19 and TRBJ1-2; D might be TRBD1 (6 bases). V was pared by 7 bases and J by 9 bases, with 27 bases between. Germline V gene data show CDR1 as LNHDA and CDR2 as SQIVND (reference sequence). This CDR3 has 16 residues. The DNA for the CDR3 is TGTGCCAGTACCCAACCCAGGGGAGCGGCCTTTGATAGCTACACCTTC. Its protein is CASTQPRGAAFDSYTF.

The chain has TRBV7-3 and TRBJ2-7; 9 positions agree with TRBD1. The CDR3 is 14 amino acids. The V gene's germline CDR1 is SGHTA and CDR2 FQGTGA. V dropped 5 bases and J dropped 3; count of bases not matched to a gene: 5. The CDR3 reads CASSLDRGGYEQYF. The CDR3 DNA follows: TGTGCCAGCAGCCTGGACAGGGGCGGCTACGAGCAGTACTTC.